The 10 T cell receptor beta chains in this list originate from one sample, sequenced in a study of blood T cell repertoires in COVID-19. Sequencing used immunoSEQ multiplex PCR; TCRdb keeps in-frame clones, though not all of them. The sample records 400,000 to 450,000 clones, about 90% being singletons. What was sequenced was peripheral blood. Source of these receptors: a man aged 18 to 35 with COVID-19, enrolled during active disease.

V gene TRBV11-1 combines with J gene TRBJ2-3; 12 bases are shared with TRBD2. Germline V CDR1 and CDR2: SGHAT, FQDESV (reference sequence). The CDR3 covers 15 residues. The ends lost 5 bases at V and 4 bases at J; junction bases unmatched: 4. CDR3 loop: CASSPSGRVPDTQYF. The DNA for the CDR3 is TGTGCCAGCAGCCCTAGCGGGAGGGTCCCAGATACGCAGTATTTT.

V gene TRBV19 combines with J gene TRBJ2-2; 7 positions match TRBD1. With 4 bases clipped from V and 5 bases from J, the junction kept 10 bases outside the gene matches. Germline V gene data show CDR1 as LNHDA and CDR2 as SQIVND (reference sequence). The CDR3 length is 16 residues. The DNA for the CDR3 is TGTGCCAGTAGTAACCGAGTGACAGGGCTGACCGGGGAGCTGTTTTTT. The encoded protein is CASSNRVTGLTGELFF. Together with reference TRBV19 and TRBJ2-2, the CDR3 gives the full variable domain: DGGITQSPKYLFRKEGQNVTLSCEQNLNHDAMYWYRQDPGQGLRLIYYSQIVNDFQKGDIAEGYSVSREKKESFPLTVTSAQKNPTAFYLCASSNRVTGLTGELFFGEGSRLTVL.

The chain links TRBV11-3 to TRBJ1-1, with 11 bases lining up with TRBD1. V dropped 3 bases and J dropped 5; count of bases not matched to a gene: 2. The CDR3 length is 14 residues. Germline CDR1 reads SGHNT; CDR2 reads YENEEA. The CDR3 here is CASSLDRGRTEAFF. The CDR3 region has the DNA TGTGCCAGCAGCTTGGACAGGGGGCGAACTGAAGCTTTCTTT.

The rearrangement links TRBV5-8 to TRBJ2-7, with D unclear. V was cut by 4 bases and J by 0 bases, with 8 bases left in between. Per the germline V gene, CDR1 is SGHTS and CDR2 is YDEGEE. The CDR3 has 13 amino acids. Here the CDR3 DNA reads TGTGCCAGCAGCGTACCGGGCTCCTACGAGCAGTACTTC. As protein: CASSVPGSYEQYF.

This clone has a handful of counts. The rearrangement links TRBV9 to TRBJ1-3; TRBD1 aligns across 7 bases. The V gene end was trimmed by 0 bases and the J gene end by 11 bases; junction bases not matched to a gene: 11. Looked up from germline, CDR1 is SGDLS and CDR2 is YYNGEE. The CDR3 totals 15 residues. In DNA form, the CDR3 reads TGTGCCAGCAGCGTAGGCCCTACAGGGGCCTCGGCCATATATTTT. Translated, it gives CASSVGPTGASAIYF. Together with reference TRBV9 and TRBJ1-3, the CDR3 gives the full variable domain: DSGVTQTPKHLITATGQRVTLRCSPRSGDLSVYWYQQSLDQGLQFLIQYYNGEERAKGNILERFSAQQFPDLHSELNLSSLELGDSALYFCASSVGPTGASAIYFGEGSWLTVV.

CDR3 protein: CASSLAGTSGRARGETQYF. CDR3 DNA: TGTGCCAGCAGCTTAGCCGGGACTAGCGGGAGGGCGAGGGGAGAGACCCAGTACTTC. J is TRBJ2-5 and V is TRBV7-2; 16 positions agree with TRBD2. The germline CDR1 and CDR2 sequences are SGHTA and FQGNSA. The CDR3 spans 19 residues. With V trimmed by 0 bases and J by 4 bases, 8 bases remained unmatched. Full variable domain (outside the CDR3, taken from reference TRBV7-2 and TRBJ2-5): GAGVSQSPSNKVTEKGKDVELRCDPISGHTALYWYRQSLGQGLEFLIYFQGNSAPDKSGLPSDRFSAERTGGSVSTLTIQRTQQEDSAVYLCASSLAGTSGRARGETQYFGPGTRLLVL.

This clone showed up just a few times. The V call is TRBV10-1, the J call TRBJ1-2; no definite D call. Per germline, CDR1 WNHNN and CDR2 SYGVQD (reference sequence). V lost 3 bases and J 11 bases, leaving 10 bases between the germline ends. The CDR3 covers 11 residues. The CDR3 here is CASSDGVGYTF. The CDR3 DNA reads TGCGCCAGCAGTGACGGAGTGGGTTACACCTTC.

The V call is TRBV2, the J call TRBJ2-3; TRBD1 is a possible D gene (5 bases). The CDR3 contains 14 residues. Trimming took 4 bases from V and 4 from J, leaving 12 bases between them. Looked up from germline, CDR1 is SNHLY and CDR2 is FYNNEI. The CDR3 is CASSVPKGSDTQYF. The CDR3, as DNA: TGTGCCAGCAGTGTGCCGAAGGGGTCAGATACGCAGTATTTT.

V usage is TRBV5-4 and J usage is TRBJ2-1, with a possible D match to TRBD2 (7 bases). The CDR3 runs to 15 residues. Germline lookup yields CDR1 SGHNT and CDR2 YYREEE (reference sequence). Trimming pared 7 bases from V and 8 bases from J, leaving 22 bases between. Here the CDR3 DNA reads TGTGCCAGCGGCCTGGAGGGAGGGGGAATCCATGAGCAGTTCTTC. Protein sequence: CASGLEGGGIHEQFF.

This clone is a singleton in its sample. The chain carries TRBV21-1 and TRBJ1-2; the table's D gene call, TRBD1, was not cross checked with the DNA. TRBV21-1 is noted as a pseudogene. This CDR3 has 13 residues. The CDR3 nucleotides are TGTGCCAGCAGCACAGGGACATACTATGGCTACACCTTC. Translating gives CASSTGTYYGYTF.